This TCR beta chain emerged from a study of T cell responses to AZD1222 COVID-19 vaccine. The study, taken as a whole, reports: White British donors predominated, females outnumbered males, and clonal diversity was possibly underestimated. Baseline serostatus was positive in only a handful of AZD1222 recipients.

Profiled with immunoSEQ multiplex PCR; TCRdb holds only in-frame clones, not every one. The data hold about 110,000 clones, with roughly nine tenths observed a single time. A note on this clone: Its antigen is undetermined.

The CDR3 sequence is 14 residues long. Per germline, CDR1 MNHEY and CDR2 SVGAGI. Trimming removed 4 bases at V and 5 bases at J, with 12 bases between. This material consisted of peripheral blood, taken on day 0 of MenACWY control vaccination. The chain links TRBV6-5 to TRBJ1-5; D gene ambiguous. The TCR comes from an adult in good health. Written as DNA, the CDR3 is TGTGCCAGCAGTTCCATGGACGGTGATCAGCCCCAGCATTTT. This encodes CASSSMDGDQPQHF.